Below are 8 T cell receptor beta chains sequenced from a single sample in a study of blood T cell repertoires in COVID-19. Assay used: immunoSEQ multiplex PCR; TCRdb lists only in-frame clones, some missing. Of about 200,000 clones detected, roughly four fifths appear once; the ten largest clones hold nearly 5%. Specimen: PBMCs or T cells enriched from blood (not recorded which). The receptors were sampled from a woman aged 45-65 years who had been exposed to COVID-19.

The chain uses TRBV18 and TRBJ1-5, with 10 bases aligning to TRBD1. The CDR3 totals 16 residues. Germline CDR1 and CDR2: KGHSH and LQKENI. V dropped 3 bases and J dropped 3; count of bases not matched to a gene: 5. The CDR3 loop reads CASSPFGTGDNQPQHF. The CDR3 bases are TGTGCCAGCTCACCTTTCGGGACAGGGGACAATCAGCCCCAGCATTTT. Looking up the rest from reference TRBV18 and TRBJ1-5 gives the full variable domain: NAGVMQNPRHLVRRRGQEARLRCSPMKGHSHVYWYRQLPEEGLKFMVYLQKENIIDESGMPKERFSAEFPKEGPSILRIQQVVRGDSAAYFCASSPFGTGDNQPQHFGDGTRLSIL.

CDR3 amino acids: CASSNPSGVSTDTQYF. CDR3 in DNA: TGCGCCAGCAGTAACCCTAGCGGGGTTAGCACAGATACGCAGTATTTT. This chain uses TRBV10-2 with TRBJ2-3; 9 bases align to TRBD2. Germline CDR1 is WSHSY and CDR2 is SAAADI. The CDR3 has 16 amino acids. Trimming removed 5 bases from V and 0 bases from J; junction bases left unmatched: 6.

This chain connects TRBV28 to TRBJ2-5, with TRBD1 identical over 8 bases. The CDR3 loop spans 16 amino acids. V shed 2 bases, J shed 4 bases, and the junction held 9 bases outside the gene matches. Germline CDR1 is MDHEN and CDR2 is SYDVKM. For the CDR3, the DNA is TGTGCCAGCAGTTTAATGACAGGGGTAAGGGGAGAGACCCAGTACTTC. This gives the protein CASSLMTGVRGETQYF.

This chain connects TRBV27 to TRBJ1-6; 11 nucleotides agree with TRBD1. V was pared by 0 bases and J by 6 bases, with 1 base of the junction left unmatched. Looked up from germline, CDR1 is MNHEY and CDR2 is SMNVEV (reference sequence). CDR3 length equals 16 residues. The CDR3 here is CASSLSGTGGNSPLHF. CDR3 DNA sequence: TGTGCCAGCAGTTTATCCGGGACAGGGGGTAATTCACCCCTCCACTTT.

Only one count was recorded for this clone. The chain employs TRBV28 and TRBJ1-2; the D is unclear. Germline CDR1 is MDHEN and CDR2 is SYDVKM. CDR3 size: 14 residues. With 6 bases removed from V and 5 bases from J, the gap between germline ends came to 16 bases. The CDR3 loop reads CASSIGSQAYGYTF. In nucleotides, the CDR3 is TGTGCCAGCAGCATAGGGAGCCAGGCATATGGCTACACCTTC.

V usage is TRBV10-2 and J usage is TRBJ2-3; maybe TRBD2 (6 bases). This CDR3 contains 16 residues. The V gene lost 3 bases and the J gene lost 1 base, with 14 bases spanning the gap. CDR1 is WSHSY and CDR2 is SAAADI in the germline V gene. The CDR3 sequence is CASSEDKRRGTDTQYF. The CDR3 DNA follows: TGCGCCAGCAGTGAAGACAAGCGGAGGGGCACAGATACGCAGTATTTT.

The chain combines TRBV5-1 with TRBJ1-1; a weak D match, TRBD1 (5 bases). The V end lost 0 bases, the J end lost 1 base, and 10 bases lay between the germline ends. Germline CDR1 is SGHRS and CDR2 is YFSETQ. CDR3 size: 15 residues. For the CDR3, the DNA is TGCGCCAGCAGCTTGGACGGCAGGGCGAACACTGAAGCTTTCTTT. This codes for CASSLDGRANTEAFF.

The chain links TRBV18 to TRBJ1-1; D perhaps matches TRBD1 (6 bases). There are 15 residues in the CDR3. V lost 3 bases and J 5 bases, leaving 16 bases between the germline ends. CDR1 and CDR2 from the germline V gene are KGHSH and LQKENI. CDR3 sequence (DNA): TGTGCCAGCTCACCCGGGGGGCAGAGACGAACTGAAGCTTTCTTT. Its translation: CASSPGGQRRTEAFF.